The TCR beta chain under discussion was sequenced for a study of T-cell memory formation after mild COVID-19. About the study: TCR clusters largely stayed donor specific. General study results and limits: A second wave of clones peaked on day 37, and their SARS-CoV-2 specificity went unconfirmed. CD8+ contracting clones occupied EMRA, while CD4+ ones occupied mainly CM and EM.

CDR1 is KGHSH and CDR2 is LQKENI in the germline V gene. The CDR3 loop spans 15 amino acids. V was cut by 3 bases and J by 7 bases, with 16 bases left in between. It was 5'RACE with constant-segment primers that produced the TCR alpha and TCR beta cDNA libraries, which carried sample barcodes and UMIs. TCRdb re-called the 5' RACE reads through MiXCR, storing one row per CDR3 protein. The profile covers about 210,000 distinct CDR3 sequences, with under 12% appearing a single time and approximately 2.8% taken by the ten largest. This clonotype showed up just a few times. Antigen: not known. Specimen: PBMCs or a T cell subset sorted from them (not recorded which). This clonotype was sampled from a man aged 18-30 years who had mild COVID-19 (a few samples of this study predate the infection). Cell type and time point are not known. The V and J genes are TRBV18 and TRBJ2-1; a weak D match, TRBD1 (5 bases). Here the CDR3 reads CASSPRTPPGNEQFF. The DNA of the CDR3 is TGTGCCAGCTCACCGCGGACACCTCCCGGGAATGAGCAGTTCTTC.